Shown below are 21 T cell receptor beta chains from a single sample sequenced in a study of molecular identifiers for immune sequencing clone quantification. TCRdb used MiXCR to reprocess the PCR reads, holding one entry per CDR3 protein. Seen here are 60,000 to 70,000 distinct CDR3 sequences, around 19% observed once, and the top ten hold about 1.3%. Sequenced sample: naive CD8+ T cells from blood, with Jurkat cell RNA spiked in. The subset was: FACS-sorted CD8+CD4-CCR7+CD45RA+ naive T cells. These receptors were collected from a human donor in good health. Some libraries in this study had Jurkat cell RNA spiked in.

The sample holds many counts of this clonotype. This chain uses TRBV6-1 with TRBJ2-3, with TRBD2 matching over 12 bases. The V gene end was trimmed by 6 bases and the J gene end by 2 bases; junction bases not matched to a gene: 3. The CDR3 runs 15 residues. CDR1 is MNHNS and CDR2 is SASEGT in the germline V gene. The CDR3 sequence: CASRRLAGATDTQYF. The CDR3 bases are TGTGCCAGCAGGAGACTAGCGGGAGCCACAGATACGCAGTATTTT.

The chain uses TRBV5-4 and TRBJ2-3; 8 positions agree with TRBD1. Looked up from germline, CDR1 is SGHNT and CDR2 is YYREEE (reference sequence). With V trimmed by 10 bases and J by 4 bases, 14 bases remained unmatched. CDR3 length: 15 amino acids. CDR3 amino acids: CAYEVYAGGPDTQYF. The CDR3, as DNA: TGTGCCTACGAGGTGTATGCAGGGGGCCCAGATACGCAGTATTTT.

The table lists this clonotype with many counts. The chain is built from TRBV6-2 or TRBV6-3 and TRBJ2-6; TRBD1 or TRBD2 may be the D gene (5 bases each). CDR3 size: 15 residues. Germline assignment: CDR1 MNHEY and CDR2 SVGEGT. Trimming removed 3 bases at V and 4 bases at J, with 10 bases between. CDR3 DNA: TGTGCCAGCAGTTATCGGGGCGCCGGGGCCAACGTCCTGACTTTC. Translated, it gives CASSYRGAGANVLTF.

At least ten counts were recorded for this clonotype. This sequence joins TRBV20-1 and TRBJ2-7; perhaps D is TRBD1 or TRBD2 (5 bases each). Germline V gene sequence: CDR1 DFQATT, CDR2 SNEGSKA (reference sequence). Trimming took 6 bases from V and 3 from J, leaving 15 bases between them. This CDR3 is 13 amino acids long. The CDR3 reads CSAALRDLYEQYF. The CDR3 region has the DNA TGCAGTGCCGCTCTACGGGACCTCTACGAGCAGTACTTC.

This clonotype was seen more than once but under ten times. No conserved phenylalanine or tryptophan is present at the end of the CDR3, so a read error is the likely explanation. This chain joins TRBV9 and TRBJ2-1; D remains ambiguous. In germline, CDR1 is SGDLS, CDR2 YYNGEE. Trimming took 5 bases from V and 5 from J, leaving 5 bases between them. CDR3 length: 11 residues. CDR3 region: CASRSNNEQFI. The CDR3 nucleotides are TGTGCCAGCAGGTCAAACAATGAGCAGTTCATC.

This rearrangement joins TRBV29-1 to TRBJ2-7; the match to TRBD2 covers 7 bases. Germline CDR1 SQVTM, CDR2 ANQGSEA. This CDR3 region has 15 residues. V was clipped by 4 bases and J by 3 bases; unmatched bases: 12. The CDR3, as DNA: TGCAGCGTTGTGTTGTTAGCTAGCGGAATCTACGAGCAGTACTTC. Encoded protein: CSVVLLASGIYEQYF.

There are many counts of this clonotype. This CDR3 reads CASSLGLLQETQYF. The CDR3 bases are TGTGCCAGCAGTTTAGGGCTCCTCCAAGAGACCCAGTACTTC. The chain links TRBV12-3 or TRBV12-4 to TRBJ2-5, with unresolved D. Trimming removed 1 base from V and 1 base from J, with 7 bases in between. The length of the CDR3 is 14 residues.

Note on this clonotype: A much larger clone differs from this one at a single base, so this may be a read error. The chain carries TRBV7-9 and TRBJ1-1; D is perhaps TRBD1 (6 bases). This CDR3 has 15 residues. Germline V gene sequence: CDR1 SEHNR, CDR2 FQNEAQ (reference sequence). The CDR3 reads CASSSGDTANTGAFF. CDR3 sequence (DNA): TGTGCCAGCAGCTCCGGGGACACGGCGAACACTGGAGCTTTCTTT.

Notes on this clonotype: A much larger clone differs by one base, so this may be a read error. The V call is TRBV6-5, the J call TRBJ1-5, with 8 bases matching TRBD1. Germline V gene lookup returns CDR1 MNHEY and CDR2 SVGAGI. The CDR3 runs 18 residues. CDR3 in DNA: TGTGCCAGCAGCCCGACAGGGGAAATTTGGGCCCGCAATCAGCCCCGGCATTTT. This gives the protein CASSPTGEIWARNQPRHF.

This clonotype has at least ten counts. The rearrangement joins TRBV29-1 to TRBJ2-5; D not certain. This CDR3 has 10 residues. Germline CDR1 and CDR2: SQVTM and ANQGSEA. V was clipped by 7 bases and J by 2 bases, with 5 bases between them. Here the CDR3 DNA reads TGCAGCGCCTCGCAAGAGACCCAGTACTTC. It translates to CSASQETQYF.

This clonotype was counted only a few times. A read error may explain this, as a much larger clone is one base away. The V call is TRBV7-9, the J call TRBJ1-2; D perhaps matches TRBD1 (5 bases). CDR3 length: 15 residues. The ends were cut back, 6 bases at V and 7 bases at J, with 21 bases in the middle. The germline V gene encodes CDR1 SEHNR and CDR2 FQNEAQ (reference sequence). Here the CDR3 reads CASSFNRGASCGYTF. Written as DNA, the CDR3 is TGTGCCAGCAGTTTCAATCGGGGCGCAAGCTGTGGCTACACCTTC.

This clonotype has a count of ten or more. The gene calls are TRBV20-1 and TRBJ1-2, with D perhaps matching TRBD1 (5 bases). V lost 0 bases and J 8 bases, leaving 13 bases between the germline ends. CDR3 length: 13 residues. Germline loops: CDR1 DFQATT, CDR2 SNEGSKA (reference sequence). The CDR3 here is CSARDILGQGYTF. The CDR3 bases are TGCAGTGCTAGAGATATCCTGGGGCAAGGCTACACCTTC.

This clonotype has at least ten counts. The DNA for the CDR3 is TGTGCCAGCAGCTTGGACACCTATAATTCACCCCTCCACTTT. Translation gives CASSLDTYNSPLHF. The J gene is TRBJ1-6, the V gene TRBV7-9; possible D gene TRBD1, 5 bases. CDR3 size: 14 residues. Germline V CDR1 and CDR2: SEHNR, FQNEAQ (reference sequence). V lost 3 bases and J lost 2, with 5 bases in between. The full variable domain, its missing parts supplied by reference TRBV7-9 and TRBJ1-6, is DTGVSQNPRHKITKRGQNVTFRCDPISEHNRLYWYRQTLGQGPEFLTYFQNEAQLEKSRLLSDRFSAERPKGSFSTLEIQRTEQGDSAMYLCASSLDTYNSPLHFGNGTRLTVT.

There are many counts of this clonotype. The chain is built from TRBV3-1 and TRBJ2-1; 10 bases map to TRBD2. This CDR3 is built from 16 residues. J gave up 9 bases and V 4 bases, and 12 bases lay outside the gene matches. The germline V gene encodes CDR1 LGHDT and CDR2 YNNKEL (reference sequence). The CDR3 reads CASSPHRLAGVGEQFF. The CDR3 nucleotides are TGTGCCAGCAGCCCCCACCGGCTAGCGGGAGTCGGTGAGCAGTTCTTC.

Concerning this clonotype itself: The CDR3 end shows no conserved phenylalanine or tryptophan, and so a read error is likely. The V gene is TRBV24-1, the J gene TRBJ2-1, with D perhaps being TRBD1 or TRBD2 (5 bases each). V was pared by 6 bases and J by 5 bases, with 13 bases between. The CDR3 extends over 14 amino acids. Germline V gives CDR1 KGHDR, CDR2 SFDVKD. In nucleotides, the CDR3 is TGTGCCACCAGTTTGAGGGGTGGGGACAATGAGCAGTTCCTC. Amino acids: CATSLRGGDNEQFL.

Remarks on this clonotype: This could be a read error, since a much larger clone is one nucleotide away. The rearrangement links TRBV6-6 to TRBJ2-2, with 9 bases lining up with TRBD1. J was trimmed by 3 bases and V by 6 bases; bases with no gene match: 5. This CDR3 spans 15 amino acids. The germline V gene has CDR1 MNHNY and CDR2 SVGAGI (reference sequence). The CDR3 spells CASRGDREDTGELFF. The CDR3 coding sequence is TGTGCCAGCAGGGGGGACAGGGAGGACACCGGGGAGCTGTTTTTT.

This clonotype was seen repeatedly, ten times or more. The chain has TRBV24-1 and TRBJ1-1, with D unclear. The CDR3 is made up of 18 amino acids. Germline assignment: CDR1 KGHDR and CDR2 SFDVKD. Trimming cost V 0 bases and J 2 bases, with 18 bases left between them. CDR3 in amino acids: CATSDLRRPAVRNTEAFF. CDR3 nucleotide sequence: TGTGCCACCAGTGATTTGCGACGTCCCGCGGTCAGAAACACTGAAGCTTTCTTT.

This CDR3 reads CASSPGLAGEGEQFF. Here the CDR3 DNA reads TGTGCCAGCAGTCCCGGACTAGCGGGAGAGGGTGAGCAGTTCTTC. This chain joins TRBV27 and TRBJ2-1; 13 nucleotides align to TRBD2. This CDR3 is 15 amino acids long. J gave up 9 bases and V 5 bases, and 7 bases lay outside the gene matches. In germline, CDR1 is MNHEY, CDR2 SMNVEV (reference sequence).

This clonotype was observed many times. The V and J genes are TRBV20-1 and TRBJ2-5; 13 nucleotides agree with TRBD2. This CDR3 region has 17 residues. With 3 bases clipped from V and 1 base from J, the junction kept 8 bases outside the gene matches. Germline assignment: CDR1 DFQATT and CDR2 SNEGSKA (reference sequence). CDR3: CSASDGTSGEIQETQYF. Here the CDR3 DNA reads TGCAGTGCTAGCGACGGGACTAGCGGGGAAATCCAAGAGACCCAGTACTTC.

This clonotype was observed at least ten times. The chain combines TRBV6-5 with TRBJ2-2; TRBD2 aligns across 14 bases. Trimming at V came to 4 bases and at J to 0 bases, leaving 4 bases not matched to a gene. Germline values: CDR1 MNHEY, CDR2 SVGAGI. The CDR3 loop spans 18 amino acids. CDR3 residues: CASSFGTSGSPNTGELFF. CDR3 DNA sequence: TGTGCCAGCAGTTTCGGGACTAGCGGGAGCCCGAACACCGGGGAGCTGTTTTTT.

The sample holds many counts of this clonotype. The rearrangement links TRBV20-1 to TRBJ2-7, with unresolved D. V shed 3 bases and J shed 3 bases, with 15 bases lying between them. The CDR3 contains 14 residues. Germline V gene lookup returns CDR1 DFQATT and CDR2 SNEGSKA (reference sequence). CDR3 region: CSASSRETNYEQYF. CDR3 nucleotides: TGCAGTGCTAGTTCTCGAGAGACAAACTACGAGCAGTACTTC.